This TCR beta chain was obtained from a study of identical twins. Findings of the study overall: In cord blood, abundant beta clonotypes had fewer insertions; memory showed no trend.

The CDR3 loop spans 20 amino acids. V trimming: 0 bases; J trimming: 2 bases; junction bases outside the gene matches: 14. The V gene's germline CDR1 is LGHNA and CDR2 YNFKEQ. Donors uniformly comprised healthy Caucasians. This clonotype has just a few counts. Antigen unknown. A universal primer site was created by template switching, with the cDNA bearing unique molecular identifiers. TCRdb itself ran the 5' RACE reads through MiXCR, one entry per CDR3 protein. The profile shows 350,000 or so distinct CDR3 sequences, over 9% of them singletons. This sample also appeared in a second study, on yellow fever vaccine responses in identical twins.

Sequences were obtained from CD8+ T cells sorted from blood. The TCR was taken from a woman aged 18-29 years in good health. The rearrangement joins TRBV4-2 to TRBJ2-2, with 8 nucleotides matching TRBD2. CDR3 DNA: TGTGCCAGCAGCCAAGATCGCATAGCGCGGGGGGCCCTTAACACCGGGGAGCTGTTTTTT. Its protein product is CASSQDRIARGALNTGELFF.